The clone carrying this T cell receptor beta chain showed up just once. Its antigen is unidentified. This sample is drawn from a study of T cells in localized non-small cell lung cancer. Study-wide findings and caveats: Within adjacent lung there appeared a median approximately 58 of the top 100 tumor clones. There was higher T cell clonality in uninvolved adjacent lung than in tumor, and it was highest there.

This CDR3 region has 14 residues. From germline, CDR1 is MNHEY and CDR2 SVGAGI. Trimming stripped 6 bases from V and 4 bases from J, with 13 bases between. Generated by immunoSEQ multiplex PCR, the TCRdb table keeps only in-frame clones and is missing some. The profile shows under 100,000 clones, around nine tenths of them singletons. The clonotype originates from a woman aged 40 to 75 with stage I squamous cell lung carcinoma. Material: peripheral blood, obtained before any cancer treatment. The J gene is TRBJ2-1, the V gene TRBV6-5; D possibly corresponds to TRBD1 (6 bases). CDR3 loop: CASSLGALYNEQFF. The CDR3, as DNA: TGTGCCAGCAGCCTGGGGGCACTTTACAATGAGCAGTTCTTC.